This is a list of T cell receptor beta chains from one sample in a study of OX40 agonist ivuxolimab in advanced cancers. The protocol was immunoSEQ multiplex PCR, while the TCRdb copy is restricted to in-frame clones and leaves out a portion. The profile shows some 16,000 clones, over 60% of them singletons. Source: CD4+ or CD8+ T cells sorted from blood, taken in a trial of the OX40 agonist ivuxolimab. The receptors originated from an adult with an advanced solid tumor such as melanoma, head and neck, liver or kidney cancer. Each CDR3 is given with its conserved first and last residue. Fields, in order: V gene, CDR3 protein.

TRBV6-5	CASSPWDRAVEAFF
TRBV7-9	CASGERGGPHEQFF
TRBV7-9	CASSPGQGTEKLFF
TRBV5-4	CASSLEQGGNYGYTF
TRBV7-9	CASSSLQYTGELFF
TRBV9	CASSVGQPYNEQFF
TRBV19	CASSGSGLWTEAFF
TRBV7-9	CASSAPTGTFF
TRBV7-6	CASSLSGFRENSPLHF
TRBV28	CAISDRGQVHEQYF
TRBV10-3	CAISDRLGQGGTEAFF
TRBV6-5	CASSFGVENNEQFF
TRBV18	CASSPGAGTGSYEQYF